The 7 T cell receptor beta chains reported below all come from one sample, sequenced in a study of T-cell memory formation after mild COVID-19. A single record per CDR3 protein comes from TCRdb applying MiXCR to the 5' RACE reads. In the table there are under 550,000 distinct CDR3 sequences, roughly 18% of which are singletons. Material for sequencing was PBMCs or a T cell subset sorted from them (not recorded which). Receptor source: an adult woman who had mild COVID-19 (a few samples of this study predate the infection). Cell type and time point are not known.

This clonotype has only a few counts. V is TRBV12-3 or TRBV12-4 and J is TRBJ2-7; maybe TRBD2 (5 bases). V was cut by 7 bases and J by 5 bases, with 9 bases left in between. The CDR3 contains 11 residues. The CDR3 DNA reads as TGTGCCAGCACGGGCGGGCACGAGCAGTACTTC. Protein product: CASTGGHEQYF.

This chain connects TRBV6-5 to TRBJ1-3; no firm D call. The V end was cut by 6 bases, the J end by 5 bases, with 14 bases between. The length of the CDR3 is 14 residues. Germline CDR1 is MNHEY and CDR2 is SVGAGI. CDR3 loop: CASRKGGSRNTIYF. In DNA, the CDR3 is TGTGCCAGCAGAAAAGGAGGTAGTCGAAACACCATATATTTT.

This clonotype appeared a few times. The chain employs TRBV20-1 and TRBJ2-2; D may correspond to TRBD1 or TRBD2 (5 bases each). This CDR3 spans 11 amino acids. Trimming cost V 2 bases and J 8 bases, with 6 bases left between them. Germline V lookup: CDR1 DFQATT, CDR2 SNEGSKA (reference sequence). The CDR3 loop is CSARWGGELFF. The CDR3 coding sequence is TGCAGTGCTAGATGGGGGGGGGAGCTGTTTTTT.

In nucleotides, the CDR3 is TGTGCCAGCAGCCAAGATTGGGCAGCTAGCTCCTACGAGCAGTACTTC. This encodes CASSQDWAASSYEQYF. This chain joins TRBV4-2 and TRBJ2-7; the D is unclear. This CDR3 contains 16 residues. V shed 0 bases and J shed 0 bases, with 12 bases lying between them. Germline CDR1 reads LGHNA; CDR2 reads YNFKEQ.

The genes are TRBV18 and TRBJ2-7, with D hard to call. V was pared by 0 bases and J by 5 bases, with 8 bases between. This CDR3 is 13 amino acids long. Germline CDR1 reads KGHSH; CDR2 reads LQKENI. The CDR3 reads CASSPPTANEQYF. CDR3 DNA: TGTGCCAGCTCACCACCGACCGCTAACGAGCAGTACTTC. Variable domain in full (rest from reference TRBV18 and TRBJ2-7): NAGVMQNPRHLVRRRGQEARLRCSPMKGHSHVYWYRQLPEEGLKFMVYLQKENIIDESGMPKERFSAEFPKEGPSILRIQQVVRGDSAAYFCASSPPTANEQYFGPGTRLTVT.

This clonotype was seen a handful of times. The CDR3 DNA follows: TGTGCCAGCAGCCCGTGGGGTAGGGAGACCCAGTACTTC. Translated, it gives CASSPWGRETQYF. The V and J genes are TRBV7-9 and TRBJ2-5, with D hard to call. The germline V gene encodes CDR1 SEHNR and CDR2 FQNEAQ (reference sequence). V lost 5 bases to trimming and J lost 5 bases, with 12 bases between them. This CDR3 is built from 13 residues.

The CDR3 region has the DNA TGTGCCAGCAGCGGGAACAGGGGAAGGGATGAAAAACTGTTTTTT. Protein sequence: CASSGNRGRDEKLFF. V and J are TRBV5-5 and TRBJ1-4; TRBD1 matches 7 bases. Losses at the gene ends were 4 bases for V and 6 bases for J; bases not matched to a gene: 9. CDR1 is SGHKS and CDR2 is YYEKEE in the germline V gene (reference sequence). The CDR3 runs to 15 residues.